The present TCR beta chain was sequenced within a study of CD8 T cells in Susac syndrome. Background on the study: Within the group of sequenced Susac syndrome patients, over 5 had active disease and about 8 were in remission. Study-wide points: The peak of CD8+ clonal expansion in Susac was seen in TEMRA cells and active patients.

High-throughput TCR beta sequencing covered peripheral CD8+ and CD4+ T cells. As for this clonotype: Antigen unknown.

With random hexamers, roughly 0.45 to 1 ug RNA was reverse transcribed. TCRdb recomputed calls from the immunoSEQ multiplex PCR reads with MiXCR, one row per CDR3 protein. In the table there are about 83,000 distinct CDR3 sequences, approximately 96% of which are singletons. The sample consisted of CD8+ T cells from PBMCs. The origin of this receptor is a human donor with Susac syndrome.

The CDR3 loop reads CASSQSIIGGVNYEQYV. CDR3 bases: TGCGCCAGCAGTCAATCCATAATTGGGGGGGTCAACTACGAGCAGTACGTC. The rearrangement links TRBV23-1 to TRBJ2-7; 7 bases agree with TRBD2. TRBV23-1 is treated as an ORF (open reading frame) with a function not yet certain. The CDR3 has 17 residues. V lost 0 bases to trimming and J lost 3 bases; unmatched junction nucleotides: 11.